This T cell receptor (beta chain) is from a study of blood T cells in healthy people across ages. Study outcomes and limitations: Leaving the PBMCs unsorted stopped any conclusive comparison of naive versus antigen-experienced cells.

V dropped 6 bases and J dropped 4 bases, with 17 bases sitting between them. Germline CDR1 reads MNHEY; CDR2 reads SVGEGT. The CDR3 covers 15 residues. With a J-beta primer mix and a sample-barcoded 5' primer, a second PCR ran about 6 to 11 cycles. TCRdb passed the 5' RACE reads through MiXCR, listing each CDR3 protein once. The sample yields roughly 2 million distinct CDR3 sequences, roughly 50% seen once. Notes on this clonotype: The target antigen is unknown.

The specimen sequenced was blood. The TCR comes from a woman aged 40 to 50 in good health. The rearrangement links TRBV6-2 or TRBV6-3 to TRBJ2-3, with D tentatively TRBD2 (5 bases). In DNA form, the CDR3 reads TGTGCCAGCAGCCCCGACTACCCCCGCCCAGATACGCAGTATTTT. The encoded protein is CASSPDYPRPDTQYF.